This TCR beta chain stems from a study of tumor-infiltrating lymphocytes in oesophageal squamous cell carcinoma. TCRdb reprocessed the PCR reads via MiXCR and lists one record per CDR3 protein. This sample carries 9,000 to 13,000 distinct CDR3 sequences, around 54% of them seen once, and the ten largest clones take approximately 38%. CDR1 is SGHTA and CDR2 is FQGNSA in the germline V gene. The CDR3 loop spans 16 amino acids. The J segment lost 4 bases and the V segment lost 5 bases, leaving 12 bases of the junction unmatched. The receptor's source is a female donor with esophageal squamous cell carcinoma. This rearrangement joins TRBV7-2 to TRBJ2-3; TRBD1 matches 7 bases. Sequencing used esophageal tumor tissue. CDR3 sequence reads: CASSPRKGAIADTQYF. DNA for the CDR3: TGTGCCAGCAGCCCCAGAAAGGGGGCTATCGCAGATACGCAGTATTTT.